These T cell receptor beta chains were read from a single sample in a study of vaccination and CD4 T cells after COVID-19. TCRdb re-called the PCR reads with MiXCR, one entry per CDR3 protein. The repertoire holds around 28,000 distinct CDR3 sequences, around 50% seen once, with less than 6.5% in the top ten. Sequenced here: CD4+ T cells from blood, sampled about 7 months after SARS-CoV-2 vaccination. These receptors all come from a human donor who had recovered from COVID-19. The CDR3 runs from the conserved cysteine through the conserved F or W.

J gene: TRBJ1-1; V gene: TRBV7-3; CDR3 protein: CASSFQGFGTEAFF
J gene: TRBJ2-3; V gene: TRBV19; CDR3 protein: CASRQGDTQYF
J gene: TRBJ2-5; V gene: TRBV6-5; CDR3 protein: CASSYSSGQETQYF
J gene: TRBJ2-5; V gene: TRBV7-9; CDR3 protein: CASSLPATRYQETQYF
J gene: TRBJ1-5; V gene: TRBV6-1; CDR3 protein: CAGRGPNQPQHF
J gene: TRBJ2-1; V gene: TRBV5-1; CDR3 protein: CASRQPGGRPNEQFF
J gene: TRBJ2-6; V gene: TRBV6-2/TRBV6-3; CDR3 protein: CASSYNSGANVLTF
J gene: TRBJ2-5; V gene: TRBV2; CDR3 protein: CASSHRDIIGETQYF
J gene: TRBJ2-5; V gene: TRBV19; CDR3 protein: CASSTSKTQYF
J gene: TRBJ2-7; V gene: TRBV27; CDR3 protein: CASKGLAGPYEQYF
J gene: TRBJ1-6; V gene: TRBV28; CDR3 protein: CASSLSGFSDNSPLHF
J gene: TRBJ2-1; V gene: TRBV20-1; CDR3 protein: CSAHTGTSYNEQFF
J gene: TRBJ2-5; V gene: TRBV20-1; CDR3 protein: CSASRSGTETQYF
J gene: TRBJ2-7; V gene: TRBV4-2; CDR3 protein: CASSPGEREAYEQYF
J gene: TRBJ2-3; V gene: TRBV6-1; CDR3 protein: CASSEQGSGTDTQYF
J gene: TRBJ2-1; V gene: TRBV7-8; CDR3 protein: CASSLGLDNEQFF
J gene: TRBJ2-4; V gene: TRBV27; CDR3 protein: CASSLPGRGSLAKNIQYF
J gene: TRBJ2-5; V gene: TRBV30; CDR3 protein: CAWTRETQYF
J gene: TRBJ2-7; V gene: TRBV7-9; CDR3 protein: CASSLGGGNLASREQYF
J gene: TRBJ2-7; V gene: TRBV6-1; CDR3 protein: CASSEGMGQSYYEQYF
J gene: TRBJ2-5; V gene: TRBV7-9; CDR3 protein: CASSFRTGRETQYF
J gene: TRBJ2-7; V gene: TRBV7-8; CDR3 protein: CASSLNYGTSGSYEQYF
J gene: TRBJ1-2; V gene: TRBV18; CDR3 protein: CASSPLGHYGYTF
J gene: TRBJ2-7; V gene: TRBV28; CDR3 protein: CASSLGQGGYEQYF
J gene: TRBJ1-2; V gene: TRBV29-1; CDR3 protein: CSVRDRGKFSYGYTF
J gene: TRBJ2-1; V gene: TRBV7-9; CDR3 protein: CASSSQTTYNEQFF
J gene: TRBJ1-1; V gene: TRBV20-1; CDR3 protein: CSASWAGQVGAFF
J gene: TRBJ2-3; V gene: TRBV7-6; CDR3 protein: CASSLAPQGSGADTQYF
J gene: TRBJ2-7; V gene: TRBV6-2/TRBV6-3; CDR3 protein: CASRTAGLAGDEQYF
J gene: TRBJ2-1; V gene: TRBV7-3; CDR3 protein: CASSPRGWGLDNEQFF
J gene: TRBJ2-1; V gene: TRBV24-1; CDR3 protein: CATSGSGFDEQFF
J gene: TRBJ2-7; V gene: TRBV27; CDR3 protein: CASSFTSPGLAGSSYEQYF
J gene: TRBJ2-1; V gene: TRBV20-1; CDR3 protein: CSARPNSGNEQFF
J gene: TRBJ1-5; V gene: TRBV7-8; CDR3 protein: CASSRLTGNPNQPQHF
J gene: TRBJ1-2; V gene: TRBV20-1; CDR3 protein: CSAPTDNYGYTF
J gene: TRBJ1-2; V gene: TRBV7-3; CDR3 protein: CASSATPGSYGYTF
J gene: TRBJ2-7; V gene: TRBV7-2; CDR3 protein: CASSLASLRTGRLPYEQYF
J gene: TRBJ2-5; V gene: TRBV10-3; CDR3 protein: CAISEEQGWGETQYF
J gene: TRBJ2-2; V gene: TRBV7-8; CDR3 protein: CASSPRTSRNTGELFF
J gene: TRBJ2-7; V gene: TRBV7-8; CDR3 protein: CASSPGVAVGWDF
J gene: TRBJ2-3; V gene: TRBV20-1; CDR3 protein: CSAGGTSEDTQYF
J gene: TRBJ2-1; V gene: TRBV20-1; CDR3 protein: CSARGRQDYNEQFF
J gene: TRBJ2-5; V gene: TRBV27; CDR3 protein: CASSASGTSRETQYF